The T cell receptor (beta chain) under discussion was sequenced for a study of shared clonotypes between healthy human individuals. With regard to this clone: Its antigen remains unidentified.

Looked up from germline, CDR1 is LNHDA and CDR2 is SQIVND (reference sequence). Deletions cut 5 bases from V and 1 base from J, with 14 bases between. This CDR3 comprises 15 residues. Study findings and constraints: Four donors shared around 5.2% of their naive CD4 clonotypes. Non-shared clonotypes displayed generation probabilities falling below those of clonotypes present in all four donors.

Original processing methods: ImmunoSEQ supplied junction-only sequences lacking quality scores, so filtering was different. Assay: immunoSEQ multiplex PCR; the TCRdb copy retains only in-frame clones and omits some. V, J and clone size derive from that table, while D and trimming were established from the DNA sequence. The sample holds 650,000 to 750,000 clones, 55% to 75% seen once. The sequencing sample was made of memory CD4+ T cells sorted from blood. Documented subset: CD45RA-negative fraction. The V gene is TRBV19, the J gene TRBJ1-1; D remains unclear. The receptor comes from a woman in her twenties or thirties in good health. Here the CDR3 DNA reads TGTGCCAGTAGTTTAGGCGAGAGCCAGAACACTGAAGCTTTCTTT. Residues: CASSLGESQNTEAFF.